A selection of T cell receptor beta chains follows, all from one sample in a study of control samples from healthy donors and cancer patients. Measured with immunoSEQ multiplex PCR; TCRdb has only the in-frame clones, and not every one. The sample lists approximately 80,000 clones, 91% occurring once. The sequencing sample was made of blood. The receptor set was obtained from a man aged 25 to 45 in good health. CDR3s include the opening cysteine and the closing phenylalanine or tryptophan. The D gene is left open where the match is weak. Expanded clones are given a class, and other clones once, few, many or no size at all.

v_call	clone_size	d_call	j_call	cdr3_nt	cdr3_aa
TRBV19	NA	NA	TRBJ2-3	TGTGCCAGTAGTCTCCGGGCGGATACGCAGTATTTT	CASSLRADTQYF
TRBV7-9	NA	NA	TRBJ1-1	TGTGCCAGCAGCCTTCAGGACACTGAAGCTTTCTTT	CASSLQDTEAFF
TRBV7-9	few	TRBD1	TRBJ1-3	TGTGCCAGCAGCGTTAGACAGGGCGGTAACGAGGGCTCTGGAAACACCATATATTTT	CASSVRQGGNEGSGNTIYF
TRBV19	NA	NA	TRBJ1-5	TGTGCCAGTAGTATAGATCGGGCCTGGGGTCAGCCCCAGCATTTT	CASSIDRAWGQPQHF
TRBV28	once	NA	TRBJ1-3	TGTGCCAGCAGCTCCCACACGGACAGTTGGGACACCATATATTTT	CASSSHTDSWDTIYF
TRBV25-1	NA	TRBD1	TRBJ1-1	TGTGCCAGCAGTGAGTGGGGACAGATCTTTCCGTCTGAAGCTTTCTTT	CASSEWGQIFPSEAFF
TRBV18	medium-sized	TRBD2	TRBJ2-7	TGTGCCAGCTCACCTGGGGGACAAAGGACTAGCGGAACCTACGAGCAGTACTTC	CASSPGGQRTSGTYEQYF
TRBV6-5	NA	NA	TRBJ2-3	TGTGCCAGCAGATTGGGGGGCACAGATACGCAGTATTTT	CASRLGGTDTQYF
TRBV5-1	NA	TRBD2	TRBJ2-1	TGCGCCAGCAGCTCCGGGACTAGCGACTACAATGAGCAGTTCTTC	CASSSGTSDYNEQFF
TRBV5-1	NA	TRBD2	TRBJ2-1	TGCGCCAGCAGCTTGGGCACTAGCGGGGCCTCGGAGCAGTTCTTC	CASSLGTSGASEQFF
TRBV5-4	NA	TRBD1	TRBJ2-1	TGTGCCAGCAGCCAGGGGGTTTACAATGAGCAGTTCTTC	CASSQGVYNEQFF
TRBV10-1	NA	TRBD2	TRBJ2-1	TGCGCCAGCAGTGCCTTAAGGGCTAGCGGAAGCTCCTACAATGAGCAGTTCTTC	CASSALRASGSSYNEQFF
TRBV28	NA	TRBD2	TRBJ2-5	TGTGCCAGCAGTTTCCCCTCCCAAGTCTCGACTAGCGGTTACAAGACCCAGTACTTC	CASSFPSQVSTSGYKTQYF
TRBV9	NA	TRBD1	TRBJ2-2	TGTGCCAGCAGCGCAGGGACAGGGGAAACCGGGGAGCTGTTTTTT	CASSAGTGETGELFF
TRBV5-1	NA	TRBD2	TRBJ2-3	TGCGCCAGCAGCGGGGATAGCGGGAACACAGATACGCAGTATTTT	CASSGDSGNTDTQYF
TRBV7-9	NA	NA	TRBJ1-2	TGTGCCAGCAGCTTATCGGGGGATGGCTACACCTTC	CASSLSGDGYTF
TRBV19	NA	TRBD2	TRBJ2-3	TGTGCCAGTAGTAGACCTAGCGGGACCACAGATACGCAGTATTTT	CASSRPSGTTDTQYF
TRBV7-7	NA	TRBD1	TRBJ2-2	TGTGCTAGCAGCTTATTACCCGGGACAGGAGCGAACACCGGGGAGCTGTTTTTT	CASSLLPGTGANTGELFF
TRBV7-9	NA	TRBD2	TRBJ2-5	TGTGCCAGCAGCTTAATATCTAGCGGGGGCCTGGAGACCCAGTACTTC	CASSLISSGGLETQYF
TRBV21-1	NA	NA	TRBJ2-7	TGTGCCAGCACCCAAAAACGGGGAGGGACCTACGAGCAGTACTTC	CASTQKRGGTYEQYF
TRBV6-5	once	NA	TRBJ2-5	TGTGCCAGCAGCCCAACCGAACAAGAGACCCAGTACTTC	CASSPTEQETQYF
TRBV7-9	NA	TRBD1	TRBJ1-2	TGTGCCAGCAGCTTCGGGCAGGGGGACTATGGCTACACCTTC	CASSFGQGDYGYTF
TRBV27	NA	NA	TRBJ1-4	TGTGCCAGCAGTTTACGGGAAAGTTCAACTAATGAAAAACTGTTTTTT	CASSLRESSTNEKLFF
TRBV2	NA	NA	TRBJ1-1	TGTGCCAGCAGAAAAGGGAACACTGAAGCTTTCTTT	CASRKGNTEAFF
TRBV9	NA	NA	TRBJ1-2	TGTGCCAGCAGCGTAGGGGAGTATGGCTACACCTTC	CASSVGEYGYTF
TRBV25-1	NA	NA	TRBJ2-3	TGTGCCAGCAGTGAGTATAGGTCTGACGGAGATACGCAGTATTTT	CASSEYRSDGDTQYF
TRBV9	few	NA	TRBJ1-2	TGTGCCAGCAGCGTACCCCCGGACAGTTCCGGCTACACCTTC	CASSVPPDSSGYTF